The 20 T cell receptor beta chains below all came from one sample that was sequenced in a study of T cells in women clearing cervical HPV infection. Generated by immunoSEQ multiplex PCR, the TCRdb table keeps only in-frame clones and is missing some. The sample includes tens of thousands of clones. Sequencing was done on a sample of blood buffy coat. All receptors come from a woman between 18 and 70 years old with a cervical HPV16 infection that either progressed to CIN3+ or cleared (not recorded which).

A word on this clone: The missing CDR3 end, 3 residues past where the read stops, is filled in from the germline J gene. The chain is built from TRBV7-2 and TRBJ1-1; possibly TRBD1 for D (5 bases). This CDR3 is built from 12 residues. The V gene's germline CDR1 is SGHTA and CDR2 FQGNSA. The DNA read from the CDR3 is TGTGCCAGCAGCTTAGTTAGGGGTGTA. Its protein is CASSLVRGV. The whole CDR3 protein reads CASSLVRGVAFF.

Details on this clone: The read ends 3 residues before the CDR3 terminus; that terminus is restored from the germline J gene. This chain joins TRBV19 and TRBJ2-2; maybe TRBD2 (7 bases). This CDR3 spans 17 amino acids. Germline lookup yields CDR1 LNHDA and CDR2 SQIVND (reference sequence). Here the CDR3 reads CASRAHDGAGGANVLFF. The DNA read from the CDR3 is TGTGCCAGTAGGGCACATGACGGTGCTGGGGGGGCCAACGTG. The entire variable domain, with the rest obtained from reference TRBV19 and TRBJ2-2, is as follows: DGGITQSPKYLFRKEGQNVTLSCEQNLNHDAMYWYRQDPGQGLRLIYYSQIVNDFQKGDIAEGYSVSREKKESFPLTVTSAQKNPTAFYLCASRAHDGAGGANVLFFGEGSRLTVL.

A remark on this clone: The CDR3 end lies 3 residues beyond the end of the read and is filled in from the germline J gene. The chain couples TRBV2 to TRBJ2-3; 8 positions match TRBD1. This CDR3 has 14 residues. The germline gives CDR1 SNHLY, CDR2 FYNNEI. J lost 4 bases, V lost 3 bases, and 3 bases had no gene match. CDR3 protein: CASSEDRDPDTQYF. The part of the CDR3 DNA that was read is TGTGCCAGCAGTGAGGACAGGGACCCAGATACG.

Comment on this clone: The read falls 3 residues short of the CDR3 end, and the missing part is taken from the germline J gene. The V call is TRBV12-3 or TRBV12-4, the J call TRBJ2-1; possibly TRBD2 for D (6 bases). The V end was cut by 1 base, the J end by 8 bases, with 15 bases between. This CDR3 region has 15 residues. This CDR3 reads CASSLVWDSTYEQFF. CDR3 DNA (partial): TGTGCCAGCAGTTTAGTTTGGGACTCAACCTATGAG.

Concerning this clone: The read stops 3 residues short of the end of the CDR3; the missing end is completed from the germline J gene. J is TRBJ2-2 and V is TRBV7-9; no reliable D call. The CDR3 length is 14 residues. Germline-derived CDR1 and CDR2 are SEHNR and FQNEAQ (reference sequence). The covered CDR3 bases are TGTGCCAGCTTTGTGTATGCAACTAATGAAAAG. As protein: CASFVYATNEK. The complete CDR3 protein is CASFVYATNEKLFF. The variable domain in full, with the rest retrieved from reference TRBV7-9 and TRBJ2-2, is DTGVSQNPRHKITKRGQNVTFRCDPISEHNRLYWYRQTLGQGPEFLTYFQNEAQLEKSRLLSDRFSAERPKGSFSTLEIQRTEQGDSAMYLCASFVYATNEKLFFGEGSRLTVL.

The CDR3 is CAITREVPTLYNEQFF. CDR3 DNA (partial): TGTGCCATCACCAGGGAGGTCCCAACCCTCTACAATGAG. The V and J genes are TRBV10-3 and TRBJ2-1; tentative D call: TRBD2 (6 bases). The CDR3 end is not reached by the read, which stops 3 residues before it; the germline J gene fills it in. The CDR3 contains 16 residues. In germline, CDR1 is ENHRY, CDR2 SYGVKD. Between the trimmed V and J ends, which lost 7 bases and 3 bases, there was a span of 19 bases.

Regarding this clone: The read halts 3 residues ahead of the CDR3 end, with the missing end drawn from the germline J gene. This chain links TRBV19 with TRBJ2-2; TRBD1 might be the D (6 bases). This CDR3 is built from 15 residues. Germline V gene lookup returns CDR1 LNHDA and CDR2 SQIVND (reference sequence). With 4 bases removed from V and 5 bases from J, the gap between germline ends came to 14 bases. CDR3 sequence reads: CASSTGQSGTGELFF. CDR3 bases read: TGTGCCAGTAGTACCGGACAGAGTGGTACCGGGGAG.

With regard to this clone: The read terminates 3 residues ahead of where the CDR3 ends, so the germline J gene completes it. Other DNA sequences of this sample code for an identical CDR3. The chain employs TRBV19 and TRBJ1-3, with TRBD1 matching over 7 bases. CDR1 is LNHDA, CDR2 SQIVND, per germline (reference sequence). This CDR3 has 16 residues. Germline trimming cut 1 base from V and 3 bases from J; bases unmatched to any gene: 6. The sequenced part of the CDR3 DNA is TGTGCCAGTAGTATAGTTGACAGGGTATTTGGAAACACC. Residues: CASSIVDRVFGNT. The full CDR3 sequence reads CASSIVDRVFGNTIYF.

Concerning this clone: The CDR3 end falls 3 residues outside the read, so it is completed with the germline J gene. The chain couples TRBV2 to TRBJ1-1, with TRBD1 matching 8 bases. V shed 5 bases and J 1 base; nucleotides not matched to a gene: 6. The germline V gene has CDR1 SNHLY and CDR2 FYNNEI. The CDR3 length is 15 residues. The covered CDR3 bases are TGTGCCAGCAGTCCCGGACAGGGAGCGAACACTGAA. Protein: CASSPGQGANTE. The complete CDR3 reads CASSPGQGANTEAFF.

CDR3 bases read: TGCGCCAGCAGCCCTCCGGGACTTAGCACAGATACG. Translating gives CASSPPGLSTDT. The whole CDR3 reads CASSPPGLSTDTQYF. The chain has TRBV5-1 and TRBJ2-3, with D perhaps matching TRBD2 (6 bases). With the read ending 3 residues before the CDR3 end, the germline J gene is used to fill in that end. Trimming took 4 bases from V and 0 from J, leaving 12 bases between them. The CDR3 loop spans 15 amino acids. Germline V gene sequence: CDR1 SGHRS, CDR2 YFSETQ.

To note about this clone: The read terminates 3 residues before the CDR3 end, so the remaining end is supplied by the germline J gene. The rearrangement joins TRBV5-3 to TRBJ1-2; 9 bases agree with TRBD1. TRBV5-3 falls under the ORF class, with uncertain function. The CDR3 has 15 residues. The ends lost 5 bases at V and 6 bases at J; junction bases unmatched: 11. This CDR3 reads CARSLSQGAQHGYTF. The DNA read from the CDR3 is TGTGCCAGAAGTCTATCACAGGGGGCGCAACATGGC.

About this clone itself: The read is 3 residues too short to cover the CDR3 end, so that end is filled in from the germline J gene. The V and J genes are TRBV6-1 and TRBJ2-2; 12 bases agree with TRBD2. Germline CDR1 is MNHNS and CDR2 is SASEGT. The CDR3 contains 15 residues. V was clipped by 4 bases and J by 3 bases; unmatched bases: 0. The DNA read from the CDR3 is TGTGCCAGCAGTGGGACTAGCGGGGACACCGGGGAG. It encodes CASSGTSGDTGE. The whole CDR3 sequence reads CASSGTSGDTGELFF.

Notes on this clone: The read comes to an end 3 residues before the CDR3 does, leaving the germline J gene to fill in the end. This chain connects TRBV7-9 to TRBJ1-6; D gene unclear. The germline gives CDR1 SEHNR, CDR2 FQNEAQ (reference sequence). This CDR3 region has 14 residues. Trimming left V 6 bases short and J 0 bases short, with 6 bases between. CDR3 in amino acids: CASSKVSYNSPLHF. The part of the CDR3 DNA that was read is TGTGCCAGCAGTAAGGTCTCCTATAATTCACCC.

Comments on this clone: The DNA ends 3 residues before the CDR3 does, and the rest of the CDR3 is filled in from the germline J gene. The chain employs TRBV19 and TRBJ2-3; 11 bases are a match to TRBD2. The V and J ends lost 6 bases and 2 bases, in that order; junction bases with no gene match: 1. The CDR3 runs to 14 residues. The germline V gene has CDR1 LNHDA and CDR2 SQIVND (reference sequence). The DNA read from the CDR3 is TGTGCCAGTAGACTAGCGGGGGACACAGATACG. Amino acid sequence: CASRLAGDTDT. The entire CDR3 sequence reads CASRLAGDTDTQYF.

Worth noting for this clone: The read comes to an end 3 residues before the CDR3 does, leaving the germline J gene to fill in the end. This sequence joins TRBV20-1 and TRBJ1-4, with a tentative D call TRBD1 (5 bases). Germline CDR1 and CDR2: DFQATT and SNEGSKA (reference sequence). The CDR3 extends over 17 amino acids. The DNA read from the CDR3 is TGCAGTGCTAGGTTTATAGGGACTAGCTCTGGGGCCAACGTA. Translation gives CSARFIGTSSGANV. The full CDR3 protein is CSARFIGTSSGANVLFF.

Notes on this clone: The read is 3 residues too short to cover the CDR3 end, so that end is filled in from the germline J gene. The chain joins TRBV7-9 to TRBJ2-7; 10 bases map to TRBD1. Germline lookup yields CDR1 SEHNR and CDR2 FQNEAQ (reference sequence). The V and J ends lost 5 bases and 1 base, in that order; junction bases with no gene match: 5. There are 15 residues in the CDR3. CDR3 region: CASSPRDRGSYEQYF. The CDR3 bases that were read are TGTGCCAGCAGCCCACGGGACAGGGGTTCCTACGAG.

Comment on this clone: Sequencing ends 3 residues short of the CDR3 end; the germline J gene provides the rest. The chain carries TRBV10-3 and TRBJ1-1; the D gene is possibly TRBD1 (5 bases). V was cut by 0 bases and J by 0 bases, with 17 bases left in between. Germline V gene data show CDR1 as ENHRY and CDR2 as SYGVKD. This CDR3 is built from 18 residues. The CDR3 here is CAISESVRGTGVNTEAFF. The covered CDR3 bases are TGTGCCATCAGTGAGTCGGTAAGGGGTACGGGCGTGAACACTGAA.

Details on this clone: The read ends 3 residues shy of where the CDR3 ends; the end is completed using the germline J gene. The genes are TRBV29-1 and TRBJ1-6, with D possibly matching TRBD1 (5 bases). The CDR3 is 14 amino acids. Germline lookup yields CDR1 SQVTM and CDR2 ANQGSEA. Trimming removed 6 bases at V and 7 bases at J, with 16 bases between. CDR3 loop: CSVPHGGGNSPLHF. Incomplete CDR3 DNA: TGCAGCGTGCCCCACGGGGGGGGAAATTCACCC. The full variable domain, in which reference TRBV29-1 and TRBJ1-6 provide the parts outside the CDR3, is SAVISQKPSRDICQRGTSLTIQCQVDSQVTMMFWYRQQPGQSLTLIATANQGSEATYESGFVIDKFPISRPNLTFSTLTVSNMSPEDSSIYLCSVPHGGGNSPLHFGNGTRLTVT.

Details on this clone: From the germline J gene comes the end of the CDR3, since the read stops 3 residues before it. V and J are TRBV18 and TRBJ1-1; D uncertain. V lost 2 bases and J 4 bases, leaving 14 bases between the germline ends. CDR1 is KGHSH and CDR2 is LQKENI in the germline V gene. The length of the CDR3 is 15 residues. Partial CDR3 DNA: TGTGCCAGCTCACCATTATCAGACTCCTCCACTGAA. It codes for CASSPLSDSSTE. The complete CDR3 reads CASSPLSDSSTEAFF.

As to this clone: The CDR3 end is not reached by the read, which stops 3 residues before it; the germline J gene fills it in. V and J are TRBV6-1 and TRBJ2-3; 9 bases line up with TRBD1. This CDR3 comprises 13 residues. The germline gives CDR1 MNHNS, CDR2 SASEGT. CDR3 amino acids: CASSGGQGLAQYF. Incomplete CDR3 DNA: TGTGCCAGCAGTGGCGGACAGGGGCTGGCG.